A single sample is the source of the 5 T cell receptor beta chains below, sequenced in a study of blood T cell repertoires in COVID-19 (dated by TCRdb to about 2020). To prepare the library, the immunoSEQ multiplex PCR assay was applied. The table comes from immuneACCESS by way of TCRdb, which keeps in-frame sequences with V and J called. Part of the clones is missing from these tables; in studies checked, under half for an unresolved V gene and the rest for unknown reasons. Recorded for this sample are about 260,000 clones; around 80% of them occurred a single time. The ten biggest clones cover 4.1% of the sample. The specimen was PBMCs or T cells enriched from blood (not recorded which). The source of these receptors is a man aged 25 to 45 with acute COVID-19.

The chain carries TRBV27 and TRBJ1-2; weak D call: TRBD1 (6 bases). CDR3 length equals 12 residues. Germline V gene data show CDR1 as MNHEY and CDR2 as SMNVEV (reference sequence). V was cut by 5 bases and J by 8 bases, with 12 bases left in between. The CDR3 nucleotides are TGTGCCAGCAGTGCGGGGGCAAGGGGCTACACCTTC. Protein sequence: CASSAGARGYTF.

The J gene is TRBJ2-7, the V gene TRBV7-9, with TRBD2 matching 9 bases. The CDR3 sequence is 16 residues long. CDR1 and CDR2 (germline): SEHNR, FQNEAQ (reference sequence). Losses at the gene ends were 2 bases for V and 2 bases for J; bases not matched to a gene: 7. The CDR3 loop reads CASSLFSTSGTYEQYV. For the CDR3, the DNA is TGTGCCAGCAGCTTATTTTCGACTAGCGGAACCTACGAGCAGTACGTC.

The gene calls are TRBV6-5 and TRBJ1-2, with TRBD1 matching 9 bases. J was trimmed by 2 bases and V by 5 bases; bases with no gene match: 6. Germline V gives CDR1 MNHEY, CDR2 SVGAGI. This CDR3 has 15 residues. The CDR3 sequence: CASSTSGTGNYGYTF. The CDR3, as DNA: TGTGCCAGCAGTACCTCCGGGACAGGGAACTATGGCTACACCTTC.

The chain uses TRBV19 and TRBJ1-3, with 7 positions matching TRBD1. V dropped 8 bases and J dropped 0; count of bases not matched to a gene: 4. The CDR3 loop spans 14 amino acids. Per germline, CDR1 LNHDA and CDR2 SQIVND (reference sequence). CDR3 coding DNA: TGTGCCAGTGCCGGGACAGACTCTGGAAACACCATATATTTT. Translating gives CASAGTDSGNTIYF.

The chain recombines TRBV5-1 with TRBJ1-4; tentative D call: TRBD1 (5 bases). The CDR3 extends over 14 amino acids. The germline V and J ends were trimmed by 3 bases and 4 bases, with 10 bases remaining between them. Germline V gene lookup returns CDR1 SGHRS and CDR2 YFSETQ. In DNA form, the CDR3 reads TGCGCCAGCAGCTCGGGACTAGATAATGAAAAACTGTTTTTT. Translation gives CASSSGLDNEKLFF.